This is a list of T cell receptor beta chains from one sample in a study of T cell changes during pregnancy in multiple sclerosis. Measured with immunoSEQ multiplex PCR; TCRdb has only the in-frame clones, and not every one. The sample lists about 42,000 clones; approximately 80% were seen once. Source: CD4+ T cells from peripheral blood mononuclear cells, taken before pregnancy. The receptors come from a female donor with multiple sclerosis, enrolled in a pregnancy study. Each CDR3 is given with its conserved first and last residue. D genes are given only for firm matches. The size field is filled for only some rows; it gives once, few, many or a size class.

d_call	v_call	j_call	clone_size	cdr3_aa	cdr3_nt
TRBD1	TRBV18	TRBJ1-2	.	CASSPAPQGEPVSTF	TGTGCCAGCTCACCCGCCCCACAGGGGGAGCCCGTAAGCACCTTC
.	TRBV6-6	TRBJ1-5	few	CASSGEWGNQPQHF	TGTGCCAGCAGCGGGGAGTGGGGCAATCAGCCCCAGCATTTT
TRBD2	TRBV13	TRBJ2-2	.	CASSHETPGLAGGGTGELFF	TGTGCCAGCAGCCACGAAACCCCCGGACTAGCGGGGGGGGGCACCGGGGAGCTGTTTTTT
TRBD1	TRBV5-4	TRBJ1-3	.	CASSGQGSSGNTIYF	TGTGCCAGCAGCGGACAGGGGAGCTCTGGAAACACCATATATTTT
.	TRBV7-6	TRBJ2-3	.	CASSFTGTDTQYF	TGTGCCAGCAGCTTCACGGGCACAGATACGCAGTATTTT
TRBD2	TRBV4-2	TRBJ2-5	.	CASSQGGGRTDEETQYF	TGTGCCAGCAGCCAAGGGGGGGGACGGACGGATGAAGAGACCCAGTACTTC
.	TRBV7-9	TRBJ2-7	many	CASSDQQVTEQYF	TGTGCCAGCAGCGATCAACAGGTAACCGAGCAGTACTTC
TRBD2	TRBV5-6	TRBJ2-5	.	CASSLVTGGSETQYF	TGTGCCAGCAGCTTGGTCACGGGAGGATCGGAGACCCAGTACTTC
.	TRBV5-4	TRBJ2-3	.	CASSFGGGADTQYF	TGTGCCAGCAGCTTTGGGGGAGGAGCAGATACGCAGTATTTT
TRBD1	TRBV7-9	TRBJ2-5	once	CASSSGTGTRTQYF	TGTGCCAGCAGCTCGGGGACAGGAACGAGGACCCAGTACTTC
TRBD1	TRBV6-1	TRBJ1-2	.	CASSEGSGGYGYTF	TGTGCCAGCAGTGAGGGATCAGGGGGCTATGGCTACACCTTC
.	TRBV6-6	TRBJ2-7	.	CASSPGAYEQYF	TGTGCCAGCAGTCCCGGAGCCTACGAGCAGTACTTC
.	TRBV19	TRBJ1-5	.	CASSIVGGDQPQHF	TGTGCCAGTAGTATAGTTGGCGGCGATCAGCCCCAGCATTTT
.	TRBV29-1	TRBJ2-7	.	CSVHAQGNEQYF	TGCAGCGTCCACGCCCAGGGAAACGAGCAGTACTTC
.	TRBV30	TRBJ2-5	.	CAWRSKTQYF	TGTGCCTGGAGGTCCAAGACCCAGTACTTC
.	TRBV19	TRBJ1-1	.	CASSRAGMNTEAFF	TGTGCCAGTAGTAGGGCAGGAATGAACACTGAAGCTTTCTTT
TRBD1	TRBV5-1	TRBJ2-3	.	CASMRGLTDTQYF	TGCGCCAGCATGAGGGGGCTCACAGATACGCAGTATTTT
.	TRBV5-4	TRBJ2-3	.	CASSQDVLASAPQYF	TGTGCCAGCAGCCAAGATGTGCTAGCGAGCGCCCCGCAGTATTTT
TRBD1	TRBV6-5	TRBJ1-2	once	CASSSTGTGDYGYTF	TGTGCCAGCAGTTCCACCGGGACAGGGGACTATGGCTACACCTTC
.	TRBV5-6	TRBJ2-7	once	CASSLNYEQYF	TGTGCCAGCAGCCTTAACTACGAGCAGTACTTC
TRBD2	TRBV19	TRBJ2-5	many	CASSFRLAIGETQYF	TGTGCCAGTAGTTTCAGACTAGCGATAGGGGAGACCCAGTACTTC
.	TRBV6-5	TRBJ1-3	.	CASSSPYSGNTIYF	TGTGCCAGCAGTTCCCCGTACTCTGGAAACACCATATATTTT
TRBD1	TRBV9	TRBJ2-5	.	CASSPRSKPGTGFQETQYF	TGTGCCAGCAGCCCGCGATCAAAGCCAGGGACAGGGTTTCAAGAGACCCAGTACTTC